This entry describes one T cell receptor beta chain. Profiling relied on immunoSEQ multiplex PCR, and the TCRdb table lists in-frame clones only, not all of them. The data hold 40,000 to 60,000 clones, with around 87% observed a single time. This specimen comes from a study of OX40 agonist ivuxolimab in advanced cancers. CDR1 KGHSH and CDR2 LQKENI come from the germline V gene. The CDR3 contains 14 residues. The V segment lost 6 bases and the J segment 7 bases; nucleotides outside the gene matches: 7. Sequencing used CD4+ or CD8+ T cells sorted from blood, obtained in a trial of the OX40 agonist ivuxolimab. The TCR sequence derives from an adult with an advanced solid tumor such as melanoma, head and neck, liver or kidney cancer. The chain couples TRBV18 to TRBJ1-2; TRBD1 matches at 11 bases. The CDR3 spells CASSPGQGAGGYTF. The CDR3 DNA follows: TGTGCCAGCTCCCCTGGACAGGGGGCCGGTGGCTACACCTTC.